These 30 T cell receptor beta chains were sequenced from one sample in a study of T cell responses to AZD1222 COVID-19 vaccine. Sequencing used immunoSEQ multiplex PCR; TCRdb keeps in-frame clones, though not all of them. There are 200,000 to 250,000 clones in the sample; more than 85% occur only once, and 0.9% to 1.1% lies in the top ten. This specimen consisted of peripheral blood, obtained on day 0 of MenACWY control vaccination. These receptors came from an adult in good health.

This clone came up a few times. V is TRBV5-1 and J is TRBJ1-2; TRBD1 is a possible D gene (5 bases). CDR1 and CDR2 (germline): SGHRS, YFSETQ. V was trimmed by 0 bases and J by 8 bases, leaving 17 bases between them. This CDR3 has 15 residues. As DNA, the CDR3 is TGCGCCAGCAGCTTGGCCCAGTGGCAGGGCTCCGGCTACACCTTC. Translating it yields CASSLAQWQGSGYTF.

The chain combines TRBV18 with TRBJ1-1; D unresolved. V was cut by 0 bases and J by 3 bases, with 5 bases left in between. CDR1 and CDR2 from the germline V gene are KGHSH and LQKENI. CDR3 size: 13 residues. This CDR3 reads CASSPPRDTEAFF. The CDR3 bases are TGTGCCAGCTCACCACCAAGGGACACTGAAGCTTTCTTT.

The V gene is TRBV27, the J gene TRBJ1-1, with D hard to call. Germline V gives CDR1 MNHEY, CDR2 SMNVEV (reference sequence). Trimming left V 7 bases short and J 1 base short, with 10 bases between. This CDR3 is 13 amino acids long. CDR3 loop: CASKDWENTEAFF. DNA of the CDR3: TGTGCCAGCAAGGACTGGGAGAACACTGAAGCTTTCTTT.

CDR3 bases: TGCAGCGTTAGAGCGGGGACCACAGATACGCAGTATTTT. Translation gives CSVRAGTTDTQYF. The chain employs TRBV29-1 and TRBJ2-3, with 7 bases identical to TRBD2. Trimming took 5 bases from V and 2 from J; bases not matched to a gene: 4. The CDR3 has 13 residues. Germline V gene data show CDR1 as SQVTM and CDR2 as ANQGSEA.

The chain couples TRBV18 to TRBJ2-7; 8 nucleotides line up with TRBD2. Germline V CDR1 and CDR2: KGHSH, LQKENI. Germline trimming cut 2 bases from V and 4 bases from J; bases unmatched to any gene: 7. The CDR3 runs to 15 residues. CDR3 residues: CASSPYSGDSYEQYF. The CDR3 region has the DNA TGTGCCAGCTCACCATATAGCGGGGATTCTTACGAGCAGTACTTC.

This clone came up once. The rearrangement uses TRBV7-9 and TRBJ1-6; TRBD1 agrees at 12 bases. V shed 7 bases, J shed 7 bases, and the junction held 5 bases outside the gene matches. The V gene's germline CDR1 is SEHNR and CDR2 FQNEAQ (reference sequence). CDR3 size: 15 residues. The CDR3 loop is CASTGQGASNSPLHF. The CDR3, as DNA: TGTGCCAGCACGGGACAGGGGGCTTCAAATTCACCCCTCCACTTT.

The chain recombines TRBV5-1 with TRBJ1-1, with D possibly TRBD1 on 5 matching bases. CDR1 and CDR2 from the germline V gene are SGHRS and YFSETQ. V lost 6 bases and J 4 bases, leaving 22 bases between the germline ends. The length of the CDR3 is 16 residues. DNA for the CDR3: TGCGCCAGCACTCCCCAGGCCCAGGGAAGCCGCACTGAAGCTTTCTTT. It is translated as CASTPQAQGSRTEAFF.

CDR3 in DNA: TGTGCCAGTTTACTAGGGGACATTCAGTACTTC. Protein: CASLLGDIQYF. The gene calls are TRBV19 and TRBJ2-4, with D possibly being TRBD1 or TRBD2 (5 bases each). Trimming cost V 8 bases and J 8 bases, with 10 bases left between them. Germline V gene sequence: CDR1 LNHDA, CDR2 SQIVND (reference sequence). The CDR3 loop spans 11 amino acids. Using reference TRBV19 and TRBJ2-4 for the parts outside the CDR3, the full variable domain is DGGITQSPKYLFRKEGQNVTLSCEQNLNHDAMYWYRQDPGQGLRLIYYSQIVNDFQKGDIAEGYSVSREKKESFPLTVTSAQKNPTAFYLCASLLGDIQYFGAGTRLSVL.

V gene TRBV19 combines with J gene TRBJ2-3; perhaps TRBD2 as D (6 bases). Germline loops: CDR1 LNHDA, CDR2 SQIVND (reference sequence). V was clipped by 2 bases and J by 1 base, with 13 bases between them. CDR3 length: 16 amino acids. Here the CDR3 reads CASSIRHGGGTDTQYF. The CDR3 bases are TGTGCCAGTAGTATACGGCACGGGGGTGGCACAGATACGCAGTATTTT.

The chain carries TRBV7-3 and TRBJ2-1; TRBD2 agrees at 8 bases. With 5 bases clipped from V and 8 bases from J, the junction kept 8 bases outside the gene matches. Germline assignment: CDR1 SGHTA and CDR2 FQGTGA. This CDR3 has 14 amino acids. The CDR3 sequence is CASSASGGSDEQFF. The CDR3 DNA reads TGTGCCAGCAGCGCCAGCGGGGGATCTGATGAGCAGTTCTTC.

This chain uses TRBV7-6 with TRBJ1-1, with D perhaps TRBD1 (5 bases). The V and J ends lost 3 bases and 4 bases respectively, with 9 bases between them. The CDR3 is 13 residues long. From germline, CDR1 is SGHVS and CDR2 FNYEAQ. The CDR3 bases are TGTGCCAGCAGCTTGGGGCAGATCACTGAAGCTTTCTTT. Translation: CASSLGQITEAFF.

This CDR3 reads CASSEGKQFF. Here the CDR3 DNA reads TGTGCCAGCAGTGAGGGAAAGCAGTTCTTC. The chain employs TRBV2 and TRBJ2-1; the D is unclear. V shed 3 bases and J shed 11 bases, with 5 bases lying between them. CDR1 and CDR2 from the germline V gene are SNHLY and FYNNEI. This CDR3 has 10 residues.

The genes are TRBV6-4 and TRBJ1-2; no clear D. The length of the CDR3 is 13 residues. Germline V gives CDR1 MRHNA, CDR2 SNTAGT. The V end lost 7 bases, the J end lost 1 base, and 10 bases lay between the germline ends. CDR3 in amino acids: CASTRGSNYGYTF. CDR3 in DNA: TGTGCCAGCACCCGGGGAAGTAACTATGGCTACACCTTC.

CDR3 in DNA: TGTGCCACCAGTGACACTACAGGGCCCCCCAATCAGCCCCAGCATTTT. It codes for CATSDTTGPPNQPQHF. The gene calls are TRBV24-1 and TRBJ1-5, with D possibly being TRBD1 (6 bases). Looked up from germline, CDR1 is KGHDR and CDR2 is SFDVKD. This CDR3 comprises 16 residues. The V gene lost 4 bases and the J gene lost 3 bases, with 15 bases spanning the gap.

Here the CDR3 reads CASSIGYVGQAYSNQPQHF. CDR3 sequence (DNA): TGTGCCAGTAGTATAGGTTATGTGGGACAAGCTTATAGCAATCAGCCCCAGCATTTT. The chain has TRBV19 and TRBJ1-5; a weak D match, TRBD1 (6 bases). This CDR3 has 19 amino acids. Between the trimmed V and J ends, which lost 1 base and 0 bases, there was a span of 19 bases. CDR1 and CDR2 (germline): LNHDA, SQIVND (reference sequence).

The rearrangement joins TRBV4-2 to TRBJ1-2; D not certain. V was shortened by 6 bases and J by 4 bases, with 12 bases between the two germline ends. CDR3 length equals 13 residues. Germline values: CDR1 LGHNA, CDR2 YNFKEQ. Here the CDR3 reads CASSHSSPYGYTF. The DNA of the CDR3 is TGTGCCAGCAGTCACTCAAGCCCCTATGGCTACACCTTC.

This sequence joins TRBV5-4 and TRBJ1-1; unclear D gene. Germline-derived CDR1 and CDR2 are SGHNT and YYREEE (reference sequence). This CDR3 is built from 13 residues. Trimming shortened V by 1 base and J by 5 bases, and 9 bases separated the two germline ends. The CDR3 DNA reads TGTGCCAGCAGCTTGCGAGGGAGGACTGAAGCTTTCTTT. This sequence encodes CASSLRGRTEAFF.

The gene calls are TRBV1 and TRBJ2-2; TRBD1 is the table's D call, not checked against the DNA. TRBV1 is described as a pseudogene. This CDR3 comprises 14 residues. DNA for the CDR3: TGCACCAGCAGCCGGGACACGAACACCGGGGAGCTGTTTTTT. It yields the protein CTSSRDTNTGELFF.

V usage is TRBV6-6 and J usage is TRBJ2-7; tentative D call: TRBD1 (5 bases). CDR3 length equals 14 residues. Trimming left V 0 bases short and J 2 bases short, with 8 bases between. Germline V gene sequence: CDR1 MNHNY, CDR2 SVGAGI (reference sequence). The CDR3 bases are TGTGCCAGCAGTTACTCAACAGGAGCCTACGAGCAGTACTTC. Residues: CASSYSTGAYEQYF.

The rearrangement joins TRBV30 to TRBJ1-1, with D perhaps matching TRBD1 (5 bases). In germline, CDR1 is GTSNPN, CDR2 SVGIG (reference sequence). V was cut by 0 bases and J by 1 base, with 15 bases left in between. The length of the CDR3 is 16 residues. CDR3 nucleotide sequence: TGTGCCTGGAGTGTATATCCGGGGCGGACGAACACTGAAGCTTTCTTT. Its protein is CAWSVYPGRTNTEAFF.

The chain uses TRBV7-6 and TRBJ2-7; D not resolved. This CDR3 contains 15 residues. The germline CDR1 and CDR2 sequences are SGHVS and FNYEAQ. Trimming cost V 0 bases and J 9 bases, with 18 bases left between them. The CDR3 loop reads CASSLANGDPEVQYF. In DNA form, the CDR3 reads TGTGCCAGCAGCTTAGCGAACGGAGACCCAGAAGTGCAGTACTTC.

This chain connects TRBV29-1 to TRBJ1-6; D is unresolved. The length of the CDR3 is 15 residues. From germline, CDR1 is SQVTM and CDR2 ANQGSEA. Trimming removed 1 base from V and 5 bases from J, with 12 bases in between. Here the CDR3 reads CSVEGVLRDNSPLHF. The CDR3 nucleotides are TGCAGCGTTGAAGGGGTTTTACGGGATAATTCACCCCTCCACTTT.

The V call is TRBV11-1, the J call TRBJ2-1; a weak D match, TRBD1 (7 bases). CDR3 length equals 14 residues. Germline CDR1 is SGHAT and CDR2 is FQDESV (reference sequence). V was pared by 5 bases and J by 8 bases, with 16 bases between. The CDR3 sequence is CASSPGQGGHEQFF. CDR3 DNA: TGTGCCAGCAGCCCTGGGCAGGGGGGCCATGAGCAGTTCTTC.

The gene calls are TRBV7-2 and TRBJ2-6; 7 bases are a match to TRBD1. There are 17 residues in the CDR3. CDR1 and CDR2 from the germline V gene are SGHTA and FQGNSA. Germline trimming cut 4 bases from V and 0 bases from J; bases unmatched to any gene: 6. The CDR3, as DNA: TGTGCCAGCAGCTCTCCGGGACAGCGCTCTGGGGCCAACGTCCTGACTTTC. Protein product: CASSSPGQRSGANVLTF.

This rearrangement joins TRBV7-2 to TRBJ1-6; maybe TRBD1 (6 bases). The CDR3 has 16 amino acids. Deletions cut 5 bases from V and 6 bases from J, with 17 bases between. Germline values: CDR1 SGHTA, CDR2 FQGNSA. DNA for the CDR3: TGTGCCAGCAGCCCCCGGGGGGGCCGGTTTAATTCACCCCTCCACTTT. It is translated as CASSPRGGRFNSPLHF.

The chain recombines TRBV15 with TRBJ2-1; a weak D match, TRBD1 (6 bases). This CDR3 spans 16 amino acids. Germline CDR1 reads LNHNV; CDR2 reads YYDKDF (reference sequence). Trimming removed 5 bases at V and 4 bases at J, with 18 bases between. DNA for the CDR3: TGTGCCACCAGCCCCCGGAGGACAGTGTTATACAATGAGCAGTTCTTC. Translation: CATSPRRTVLYNEQFF.

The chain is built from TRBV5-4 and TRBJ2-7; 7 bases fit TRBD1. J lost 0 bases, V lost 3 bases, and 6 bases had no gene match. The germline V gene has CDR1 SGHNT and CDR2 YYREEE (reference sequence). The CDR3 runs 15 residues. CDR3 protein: CASSYDRESSYEQYF. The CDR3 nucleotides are TGTGCCAGCAGCTACGACAGGGAAAGCTCCTACGAGCAGTACTTC.

The CDR3 is CASSYGGMNTEAFF. The CDR3 DNA sequence: TGTGCCAGCAGTTACGGGGGGATGAACACTGAAGCTTTCTTT. The chain employs TRBV6-5 and TRBJ1-1; weak D call: TRBD1 (5 bases). The CDR3 sequence is 14 residues long. V was pared by 2 bases and J by 0 bases, with 7 bases between. The V gene's germline CDR1 is MNHEY and CDR2 SVGAGI.

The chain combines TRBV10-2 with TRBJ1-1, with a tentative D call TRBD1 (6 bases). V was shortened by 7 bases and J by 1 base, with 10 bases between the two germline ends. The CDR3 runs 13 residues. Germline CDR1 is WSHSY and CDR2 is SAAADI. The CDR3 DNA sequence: TGCGCCAGCACAGGGACACGGAACACTGAAGCTTTCTTT. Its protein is CASTGTRNTEAFF.

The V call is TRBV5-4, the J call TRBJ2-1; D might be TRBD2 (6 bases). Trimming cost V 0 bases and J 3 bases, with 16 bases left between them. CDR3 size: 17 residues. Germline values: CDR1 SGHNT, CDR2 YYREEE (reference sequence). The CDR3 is CASSLGGSGLLYNEQFF. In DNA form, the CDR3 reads TGTGCCAGCAGCTTGGGGGGCTCGGGACTCCTCTACAATGAGCAGTTCTTC.